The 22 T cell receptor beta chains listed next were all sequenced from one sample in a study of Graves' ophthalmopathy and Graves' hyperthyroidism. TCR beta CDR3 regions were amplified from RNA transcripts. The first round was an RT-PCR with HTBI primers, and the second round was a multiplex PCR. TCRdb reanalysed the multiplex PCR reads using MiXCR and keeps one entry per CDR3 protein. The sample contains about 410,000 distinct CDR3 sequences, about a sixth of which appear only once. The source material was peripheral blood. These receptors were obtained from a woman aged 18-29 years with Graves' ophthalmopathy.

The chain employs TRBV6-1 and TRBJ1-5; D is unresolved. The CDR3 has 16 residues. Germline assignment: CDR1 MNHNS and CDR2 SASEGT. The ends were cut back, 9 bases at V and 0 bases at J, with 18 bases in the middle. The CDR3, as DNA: TGTGCCAGTACCCTAACCTGGCGGAATAGCAATCAGCCCCAGCATTTT. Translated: CASTLTWRNSNQPQHF.

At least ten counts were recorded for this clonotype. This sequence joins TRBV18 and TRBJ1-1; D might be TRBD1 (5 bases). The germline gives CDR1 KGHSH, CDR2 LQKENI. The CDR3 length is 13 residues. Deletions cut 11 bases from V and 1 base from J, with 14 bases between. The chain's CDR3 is CASKTDRNTEAFF. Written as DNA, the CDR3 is TGTGCCTCGAAGACAGACCGGAACACTGAAGCTTTCTTT.

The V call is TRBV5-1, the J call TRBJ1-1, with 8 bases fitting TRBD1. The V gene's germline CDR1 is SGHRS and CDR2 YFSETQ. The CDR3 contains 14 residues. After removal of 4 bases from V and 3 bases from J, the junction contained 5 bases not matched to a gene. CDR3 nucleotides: TGCGCCAGCAGCGCGGACAGGGAGGACACTGAAGCTTTCTTT. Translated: CASSADREDTEAFF.

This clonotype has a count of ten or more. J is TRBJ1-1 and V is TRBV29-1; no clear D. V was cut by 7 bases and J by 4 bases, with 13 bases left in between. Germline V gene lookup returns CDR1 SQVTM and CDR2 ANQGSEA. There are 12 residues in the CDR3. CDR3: CSGALRSTEAFF. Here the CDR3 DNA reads TGCAGCGGGGCCCTGCGGAGCACTGAAGCTTTCTTT.

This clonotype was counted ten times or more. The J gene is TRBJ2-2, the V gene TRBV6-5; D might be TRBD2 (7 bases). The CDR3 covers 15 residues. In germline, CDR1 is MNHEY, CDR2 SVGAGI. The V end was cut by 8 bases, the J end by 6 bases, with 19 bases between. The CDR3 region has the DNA TGTGCCAGCTCCGAAGGGGGGGTCTCGGCCGGGGAGCTGTTTTTT. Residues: CASSEGGVSAGELFF.

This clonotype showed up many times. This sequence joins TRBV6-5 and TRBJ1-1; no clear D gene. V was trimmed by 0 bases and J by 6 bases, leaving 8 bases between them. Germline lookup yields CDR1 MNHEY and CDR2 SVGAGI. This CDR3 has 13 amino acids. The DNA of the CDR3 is TGTGCCAGCAGTTACTCGTGGGGAGCTGAAGCTTTCTTT. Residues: CASSYSWGAEAFF.

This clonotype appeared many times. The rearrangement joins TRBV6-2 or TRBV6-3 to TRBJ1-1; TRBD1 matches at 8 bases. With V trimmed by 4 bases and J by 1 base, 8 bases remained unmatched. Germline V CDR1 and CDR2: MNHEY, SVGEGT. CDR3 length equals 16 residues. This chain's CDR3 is CASSFRTGTGNTEAFF. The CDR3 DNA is TGTGCCAGCAGTTTCCGAACCGGGACAGGGAACACTGAAGCTTTCTTT.

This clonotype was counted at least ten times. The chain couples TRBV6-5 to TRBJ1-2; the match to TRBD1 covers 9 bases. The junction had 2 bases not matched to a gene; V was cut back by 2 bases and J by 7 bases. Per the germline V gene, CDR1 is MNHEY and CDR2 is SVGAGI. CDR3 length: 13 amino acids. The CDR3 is CASSYGQGFGYTF. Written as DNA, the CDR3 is TGTGCCAGCAGTTACGGACAGGGGTTTGGCTACACCTTC.

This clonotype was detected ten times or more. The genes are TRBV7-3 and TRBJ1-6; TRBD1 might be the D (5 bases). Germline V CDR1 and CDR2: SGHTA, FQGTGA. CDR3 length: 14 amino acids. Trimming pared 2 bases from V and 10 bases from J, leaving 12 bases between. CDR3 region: CASSLRGAGSPLHF. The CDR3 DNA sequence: TGTGCCAGCAGCTTACGCGGGGCAGGCTCACCCCTCCACTTT.

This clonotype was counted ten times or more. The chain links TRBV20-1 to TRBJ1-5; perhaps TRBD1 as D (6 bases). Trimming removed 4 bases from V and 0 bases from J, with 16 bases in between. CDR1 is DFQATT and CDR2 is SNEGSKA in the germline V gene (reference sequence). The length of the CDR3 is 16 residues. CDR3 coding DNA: TGCAGTGCTATTACTAAGACAGGCTATAGCAATCAGCCCCAGCATTTT. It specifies CSAITKTGYSNQPQHF.

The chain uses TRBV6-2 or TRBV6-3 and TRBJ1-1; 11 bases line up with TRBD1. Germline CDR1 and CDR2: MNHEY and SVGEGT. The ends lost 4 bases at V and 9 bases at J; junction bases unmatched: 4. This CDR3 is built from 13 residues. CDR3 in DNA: TGTGCCAGCAGTTCCCGGGACAGGGGGAAAGCTTTCTTT. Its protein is CASSSRDRGKAFF.

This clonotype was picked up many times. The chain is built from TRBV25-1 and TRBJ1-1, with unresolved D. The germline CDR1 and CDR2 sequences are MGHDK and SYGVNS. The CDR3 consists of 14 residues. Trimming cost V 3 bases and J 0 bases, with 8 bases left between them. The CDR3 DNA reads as TGTGCCAGCAGTGATAGTAGGATGAACACTGAAGCTTTCTTT. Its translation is CASSDSRMNTEAFF.

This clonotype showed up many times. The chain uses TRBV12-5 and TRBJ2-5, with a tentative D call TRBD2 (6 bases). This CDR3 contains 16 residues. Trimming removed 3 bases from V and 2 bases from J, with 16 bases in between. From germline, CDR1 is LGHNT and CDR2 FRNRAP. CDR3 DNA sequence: TGTGCTAGTGGTTTACACTCCCCGGGAGCACAAGAGACCCAGTACTTC. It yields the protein CASGLHSPGAQETQYF.

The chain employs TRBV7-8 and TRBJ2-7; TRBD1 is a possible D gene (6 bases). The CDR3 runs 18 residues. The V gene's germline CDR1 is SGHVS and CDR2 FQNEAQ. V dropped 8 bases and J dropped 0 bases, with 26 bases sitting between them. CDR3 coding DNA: TGTGCCAGCTATTCCTCGACAGGACGATTTAGCGACTCCTACGAGCAGTACTTC. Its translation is CASYSSTGRFSDSYEQYF.

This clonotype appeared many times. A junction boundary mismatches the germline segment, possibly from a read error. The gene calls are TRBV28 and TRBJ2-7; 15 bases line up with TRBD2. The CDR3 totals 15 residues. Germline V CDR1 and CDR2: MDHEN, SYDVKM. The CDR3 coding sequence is TGTGCCGGCAGGCGGACTAGCGGGAGGGACTACGAGCAGTACTTC. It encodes CAGRRTSGRDYEQYF.

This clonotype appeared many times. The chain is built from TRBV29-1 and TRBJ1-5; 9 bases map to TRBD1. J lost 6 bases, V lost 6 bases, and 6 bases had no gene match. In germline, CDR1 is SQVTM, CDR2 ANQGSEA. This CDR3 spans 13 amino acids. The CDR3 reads CSVQGAVGQPQHF. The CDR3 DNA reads TGCAGCGTACAGGGGGCGGTAGGTCAGCCCCAGCATTTT.

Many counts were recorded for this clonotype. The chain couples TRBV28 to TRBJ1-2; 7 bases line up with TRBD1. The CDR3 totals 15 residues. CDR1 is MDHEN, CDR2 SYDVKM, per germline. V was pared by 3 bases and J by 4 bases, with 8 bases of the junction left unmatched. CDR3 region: CASSFEGAWRYGYTF. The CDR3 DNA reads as TGTGCCAGCAGTTTCGAGGGGGCGTGGCGCTATGGCTACACCTTC.

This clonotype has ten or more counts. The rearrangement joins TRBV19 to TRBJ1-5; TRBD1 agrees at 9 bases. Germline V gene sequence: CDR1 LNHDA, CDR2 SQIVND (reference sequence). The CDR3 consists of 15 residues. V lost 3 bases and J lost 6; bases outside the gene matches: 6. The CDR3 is CASSIKGTGTQPQHF. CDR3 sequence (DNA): TGTGCCAGTAGTATTAAGGGGACAGGGACTCAGCCCCAGCATTTT.

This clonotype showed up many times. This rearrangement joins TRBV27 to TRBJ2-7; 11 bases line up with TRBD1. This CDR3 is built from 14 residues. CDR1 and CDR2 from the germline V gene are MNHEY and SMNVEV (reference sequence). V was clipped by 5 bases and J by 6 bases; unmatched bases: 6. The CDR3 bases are TGTGCCAGCAGTGTGGGACAGGGGGGGGTCGAGCAGTACTTC. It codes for CASSVGQGGVEQYF.

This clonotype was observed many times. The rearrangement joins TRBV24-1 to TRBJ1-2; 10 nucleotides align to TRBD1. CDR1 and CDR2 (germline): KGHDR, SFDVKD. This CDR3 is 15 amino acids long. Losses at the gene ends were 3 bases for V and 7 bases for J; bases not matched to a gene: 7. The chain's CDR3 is CATSDTGQGVTGYTF. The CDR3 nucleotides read TGTGCCACCAGTGATACCGGACAGGGGGTGACTGGCTACACCTTC.

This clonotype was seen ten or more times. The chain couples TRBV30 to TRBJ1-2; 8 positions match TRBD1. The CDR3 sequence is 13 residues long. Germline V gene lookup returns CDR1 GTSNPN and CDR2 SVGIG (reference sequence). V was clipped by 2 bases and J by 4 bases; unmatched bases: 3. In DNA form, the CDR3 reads TGTGCCTGGAGTAAGGGACAGGTCTATGGCTACACCTTC. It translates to CAWSKGQVYGYTF.

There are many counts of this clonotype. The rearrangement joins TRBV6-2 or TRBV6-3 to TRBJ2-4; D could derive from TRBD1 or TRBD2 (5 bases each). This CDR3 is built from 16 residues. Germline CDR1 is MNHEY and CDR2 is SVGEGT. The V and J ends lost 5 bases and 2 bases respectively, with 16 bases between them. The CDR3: CASSHRGEGTKNIQYF. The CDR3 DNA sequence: TGTGCCAGCAGTCACCGGGGTGAGGGGACCAAAAACATTCAGTACTTC.